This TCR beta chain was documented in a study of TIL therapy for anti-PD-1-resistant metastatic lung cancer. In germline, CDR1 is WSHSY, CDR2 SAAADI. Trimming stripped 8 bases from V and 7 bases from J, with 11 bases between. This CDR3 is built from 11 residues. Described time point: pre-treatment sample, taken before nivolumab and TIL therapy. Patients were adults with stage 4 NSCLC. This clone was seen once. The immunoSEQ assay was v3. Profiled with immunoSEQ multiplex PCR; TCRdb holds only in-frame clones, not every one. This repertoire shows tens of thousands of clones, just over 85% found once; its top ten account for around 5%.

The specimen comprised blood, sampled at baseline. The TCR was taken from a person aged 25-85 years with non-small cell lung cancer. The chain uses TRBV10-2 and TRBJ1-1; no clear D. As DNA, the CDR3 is TGCGCCAGCGGCGGTGGGTATGAAGCTTTCTTT. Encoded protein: CASGGGYEAFF.